These 24 T cell receptor beta chains originate from one sample sequenced in a study of identifying expanded T cells in peripheral blood. TCRdb's table, derived via immunoSEQ multiplex PCR, lists solely in-frame clones and lacks some. The repertoire holds around 100,000 clones, with about 87% as singletons. Source material: blood. These receptor sequences come from a person aged 18 to 70 in good health.

A single count supports this clone. V and J are TRBV6-1 and TRBJ1-5; no definite D call. This CDR3 spans 16 amino acids. Germline V gives CDR1 MNHNS, CDR2 SASEGT. V lost 1 base and J lost 6, with 16 bases in between. CDR3 nucleotides: TGTGCCAGCAGTGAAGGGCCATCCCCATCGGGTCAGCCCCAGCATTTT. This translates into CASSEGPSPSGQPQHF.

This clone has a handful of counts. The chain couples TRBV5-4 to TRBJ1-1; a possible D gene is TRBD1 (5 bases). The CDR3 extends over 15 amino acids. CDR1 is SGHNT and CDR2 is YYREEE in the germline V gene (reference sequence). Trimming stripped 0 bases from V and 2 bases from J, with 11 bases between. The CDR3 spells CASSLAGHTNTEAFF. In DNA form, the CDR3 reads TGTGCCAGCAGCTTGGCCGGACACACAAACACTGAAGCTTTCTTT.

The V call is TRBV6-9, the J call TRBJ1-1; tentative D call: TRBD1 (6 bases). CDR3 length equals 15 residues. Germline V gene data show CDR1 as MNHGY and CDR2 as SVAAGI. V lost 4 bases to trimming and J lost 3 bases, with 15 bases between them. Here the CDR3 DNA reads TGTGCCAGCAGTTGGGGGGCTTTTCAGGACACTGAAGCTTTCTTT. Translated: CASSWGAFQDTEAFF.

The chain links TRBV5-4 to TRBJ1-2; D possibly corresponds to TRBD1 (6 bases). Germline V gene sequence: CDR1 SGHNT, CDR2 YYREEE (reference sequence). The V gene lost 1 base and the J gene lost 6 bases, with 13 bases spanning the gap. CDR3 size: 14 residues. CDR3 nucleotide sequence: TGTGCCAGCAGCTTGCGGTGGGGGCAACATGGCTACACCTTC. As protein: CASSLRWGQHGYTF.

The chain has TRBV6-5 and TRBJ2-3, with 9 bases aligning to TRBD1. The CDR3 has 15 residues. The germline V gene has CDR1 MNHEY and CDR2 SVGAGI. The junction had 8 bases not matched to a gene; V was cut back by 6 bases and J by 4 bases. DNA of the CDR3: TGTGCCAGCAGGTATACAACAGGGGGCGCAGATACGCAGTATTTT. It codes for CASRYTTGGADTQYF.

In DNA, the CDR3 is TGTGCCTGGAGTGCCGGGACAGGGAGGGGTGGCTACACCTTC. The encoded protein is CAWSAGTGRGGYTF. The chain recombines TRBV30 with TRBJ1-2; 9 bases match TRBD1. CDR3 length equals 14 residues. Germline loops: CDR1 GTSNPN, CDR2 SVGIG (reference sequence). Germline trimming cut 1 base from V and 7 bases from J; bases unmatched to any gene: 7.

The genes are TRBV10-3 and TRBJ2-7; 9 bases line up with TRBD2. Germline values: CDR1 ENHRY, CDR2 SYGVKD. V lost 2 bases, J lost 6 bases, and 2 bases stayed unmatched. The CDR3 is made up of 13 amino acids. CDR3 nucleotide sequence: TGTGCCATCAGTGAGATAGCGGGAGTCGAGCAGTACTTC. This sequence encodes CAISEIAGVEQYF.

This chain connects TRBV19 to TRBJ1-1; TRBD1 matches 8 bases. The CDR3 sequence is 14 residues long. V was pared by 6 bases and J by 3 bases, with 6 bases of the junction left unmatched. In germline, CDR1 is LNHDA, CDR2 SQIVND (reference sequence). CDR3 protein: CASRAGGRDTEAFF. In nucleotides, the CDR3 is TGTGCCAGTAGGGCAGGGGGCCGGGACACTGAAGCTTTCTTT.

This clone appeared once. The V call is TRBV19, the J call TRBJ1-2, with 8 bases lining up with TRBD1. V was pared by 6 bases and J by 8 bases, with 8 bases of the junction left unmatched. The CDR3 consists of 13 residues. Germline lookup yields CDR1 LNHDA and CDR2 SQIVND (reference sequence). The CDR3: CASRKQGVSGYTF. The CDR3 bases are TGTGCCAGTAGAAAACAGGGGGTATCGGGCTACACCTTC. Full variable domain (remainder filled in from reference TRBV19 and TRBJ1-2): DGGITQSPKYLFRKEGQNVTLSCEQNLNHDAMYWYRQDPGQGLRLIYYSQIVNDFQKGDIAEGYSVSREKKESFPLTVTSAQKNPTAFYLCASRKQGVSGYTFGSGTRLTVV.

This chain links TRBV11-2 with TRBJ2-2; 9 bases are a match to TRBD2. V lost 1 base, J lost 4 bases, and 10 bases stayed unmatched. Per germline, CDR1 SGHAT and CDR2 FQNNGV. The CDR3 consists of 18 residues. The CDR3 here is CASSLVAGGGAATGELFF. Here the CDR3 DNA reads TGTGCCAGCAGCTTAGTTGCGGGCGGGGGGGCCGCCACCGGGGAGCTGTTTTTT.

This clone was seen once. The chain recombines TRBV27 with TRBJ2-2; D is uncertain. The germline V and J ends were trimmed by 8 bases and 4 bases, with 11 bases remaining between them. The CDR3 contains 13 residues. From germline, CDR1 is MNHEY and CDR2 SMNVEV (reference sequence). This CDR3 is CASRTLSTGELFF. As DNA, the CDR3 is TGTGCCAGCCGGACCCTGAGCACCGGGGAGCTGTTTTTT.

This chain links TRBV6-6 with TRBJ1-1; weak D call: TRBD1 (5 bases). Germline values: CDR1 MNHNY, CDR2 SVGAGI (reference sequence). Trimming shortened V by 6 bases and J by 2 bases, and 13 bases separated the two germline ends. The CDR3 spans 14 residues. In nucleotides, the CDR3 is TGTGCCAGCAGCCACGGGGGTACTAACACTGAAGCTTTCTTT. This gives the protein CASSHGGTNTEAFF.

The V and J genes are TRBV19 and TRBJ1-5; tentatively, D is TRBD1 (6 bases). This CDR3 spans 16 amino acids. With 5 bases removed from V and 3 bases from J, the gap between germline ends came to 17 bases. Germline V gene data show CDR1 as LNHDA and CDR2 as SQIVND (reference sequence). The CDR3 bases are TGTGCCAGTAGTCCGGGGGCGGACAGACCCAATCAGCCCCAGCATTTT. This translates into CASSPGADRPNQPQHF.

The chain has TRBV2 and TRBJ1-6, with a tentative D call TRBD1 (5 bases). With 1 base removed from V and 7 bases from J, the gap between germline ends came to 5 bases. The CDR3 runs 13 residues. Germline V lookup: CDR1 SNHLY, CDR2 FYNNEI. CDR3 in amino acids: CASSEDRNSPLHF. The CDR3 region has the DNA TGTGCCAGCAGTGAAGACAGGAATTCACCCCTCCACTTT. Full variable domain (outside the CDR3, taken from reference TRBV2 and TRBJ1-6): EPEVTQTPSHQVTQMGQEVILRCVPISNHLYFYWYRQILGQKVEFLVSFYNNEISEKSEIFDDQFSVERPDGSNFTLKIRSTKLEDSAMYFCASSEDRNSPLHFGNGTRLTVT.

The CDR3 region has the DNA TGTGCCAGCAGCGTAGCCACGGAGAATTCACCCCTCCACTTT. Its translation: CASSVATENSPLHF. This chain uses TRBV9 with TRBJ1-6; no firm D call. Trimming removed 0 bases from V and 7 bases from J, with 8 bases in between. This CDR3 spans 14 amino acids. Germline V gives CDR1 SGDLS, CDR2 YYNGEE.

The chain carries TRBV30 and TRBJ2-7; the match to TRBD1 covers 11 bases. The CDR3 loop spans 13 amino acids. With 5 bases clipped from V and 6 bases from J, the junction kept 6 bases outside the gene matches. Germline-derived CDR1 and CDR2 are GTSNPN and SVGIG (reference sequence). This chain's CDR3 is CAWAGTGGSEQYF. CDR3 bases: TGTGCCTGGGCCGGGACAGGGGGTTCCGAGCAGTACTTC.

This chain connects TRBV5-6 to TRBJ2-3; no firm D call. The CDR3 contains 12 residues. Germline V gives CDR1 SGHDT, CDR2 YYEEEE. Trimming removed 0 bases from V and 6 bases from J, with 5 bases in between. DNA of the CDR3: TGTGCCAGCAGCTTGGTTGAGGATACGCAGTATTTT. The encoded protein is CASSLVEDTQYF.

The chain uses TRBV7-3 and TRBJ2-3, with TRBD2 matching 15 bases. Germline CDR1 SGHTA, CDR2 FQGTGA. The junction had 1 base not matched to a gene; V was cut back by 3 bases and J by 6 bases. The CDR3 runs to 15 residues. CDR3 coding DNA: TGTGCCAGCAGCTTGGGACTAGCGGGGGGTGATACGCAGTATTTT. As protein: CASSLGLAGGDTQYF.

V gene TRBV7-6 combines with J gene TRBJ2-7; D might be TRBD1 (6 bases). CDR1 and CDR2 from the germline V gene are SGHVS and FNYEAQ. The CDR3 loop spans 18 amino acids. V was shortened by 5 bases and J by 9 bases, with 32 bases between the two germline ends. CDR3 sequence reads: CASSPPLAPTGRQRGQYF. DNA of the CDR3: TGTGCCAGCAGCCCCCCCCTCGCCCCGACAGGCAGACAGCGTGGGCAGTACTTC.

The chain joins TRBV21-1 to TRBJ1-5; TRBD1 is the table's D call and was not checked against the DNA. TRBV21-1 is a pseudogene segment. The CDR3 is made up of 14 amino acids. The CDR3 region has the DNA TGTGCCAGCAGCGGGACAGTCGTCAATCAGCCCCAGCATTTT. Encoded protein: CASSGTVVNQPQHF.

The chain couples TRBV7-3 to TRBJ2-1; possibly TRBD2 for D (6 bases). The CDR3 contains 15 residues. With 5 bases removed from V and 3 bases from J, the gap between germline ends came to 14 bases. Per the germline V gene, CDR1 is SGHTA and CDR2 is FQGTGA. DNA of the CDR3: TGTGCCAGCAGCCGGGACTCCCTGTACTACAATGAGCAGTTCTTC. This sequence encodes CASSRDSLYYNEQFF. The variable domain in full, completed from reference TRBV7-3 and TRBJ2-1, reads GAGVSQTPSNKVTEKGKYVELRCDPISGHTALYWYRQSLGQGPEFLIYFQGTGAADDSGLPNDRFFAVRPEGSVSTLKIQRTERGDSAVYLCASSRDSLYYNEQFFGPGTRLTVL.

The CDR3 region has the DNA TGTGCCAGCAGCGCGGGACTAGCGGTTACCTACGAGCAGTACTTC. It translates to CASSAGLAVTYEQYF. The chain recombines TRBV5-4 with TRBJ2-7; 11 nucleotides agree with TRBD2. Germline V gene sequence: CDR1 SGHNT, CDR2 YYREEE (reference sequence). The CDR3 length is 15 residues. J gave up 2 bases and V 4 bases, and 5 bases lay outside the gene matches.

This clone was seen more than once but under ten times. The rearrangement joins TRBV30 to TRBJ1-1; 8 bases agree with TRBD1. V lost 4 bases and J lost 2; bases outside the gene matches: 12. CDR3 length equals 16 residues. Germline loops: CDR1 GTSNPN, CDR2 SVGIG (reference sequence). The CDR3 loop is CAWTRGTGQINTEAFF. CDR3 bases: TGTGCCTGGACAAGGGGGACAGGTCAGATTAACACTGAAGCTTTCTTT.

This chain connects TRBV9 to TRBJ2-1, with 7 bases matching TRBD2. Germline CDR1 SGDLS, CDR2 YYNGEE. With 4 bases clipped from V and 2 bases from J, the junction kept 12 bases outside the gene matches. The CDR3 is 17 residues long. The CDR3 loop reads CASSRRGSGATYNEQFF. CDR3 coding DNA: TGTGCCAGCAGCCGACGAGGGAGCGGGGCCACCTACAATGAGCAGTTCTTC.